The text below deals with one TCR beta chain. Its antigen is unidentified. This entry is derived from a study of cytomegalovirus exposure and HLA in healthy donors. Germline CDR1 and CDR2: GTSNPN and SVGIG (reference sequence). With 6 bases removed from V and 1 base from J, the gap between germline ends came to 12 bases. The CDR3 loop spans 13 amino acids. 13 Jbeta primers and 60 Vbeta primers were used for the PCR. Only in-frame clones appear in the TCRdb table, and some are missing; sequencing was by immunoSEQ multiplex PCR. The repertoire consists of around 190,000 clones, with around 77% occurring once and the leading ten covering under 2.5%. Study results and caveats: A missense DCLRE1C variant was associated with V- and J-gene trimming of TCR beta chains in a later analysis, and an independent cohort replicated the association.

The sample taken for sequencing was PBMCs. V gene TRBV30 combines with J gene TRBJ1-1; perhaps TRBD1 as D (6 bases). The source of this sequence is a man aged 55-75 years in good health and CMV-seronegative. The CDR3 bases are TGTGCCTGCACCAGGGGTTCGAACACTGAAGCTTTCTTT. This gives the protein CACTRGSNTEAFF.